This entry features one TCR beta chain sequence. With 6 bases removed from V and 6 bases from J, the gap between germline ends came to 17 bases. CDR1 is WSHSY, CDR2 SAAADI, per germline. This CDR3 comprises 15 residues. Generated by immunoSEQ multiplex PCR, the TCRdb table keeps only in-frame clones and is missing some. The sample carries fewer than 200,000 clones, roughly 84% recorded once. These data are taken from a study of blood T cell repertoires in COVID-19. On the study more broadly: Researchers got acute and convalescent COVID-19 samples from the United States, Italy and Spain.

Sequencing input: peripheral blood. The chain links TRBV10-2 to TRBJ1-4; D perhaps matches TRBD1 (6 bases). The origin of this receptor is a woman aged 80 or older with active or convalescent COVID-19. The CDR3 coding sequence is TGCGCCAGCAGCGAATACAGGGACGCGGATGAAAAACTGTTTTTT. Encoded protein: CASSEYRDADEKLFF.